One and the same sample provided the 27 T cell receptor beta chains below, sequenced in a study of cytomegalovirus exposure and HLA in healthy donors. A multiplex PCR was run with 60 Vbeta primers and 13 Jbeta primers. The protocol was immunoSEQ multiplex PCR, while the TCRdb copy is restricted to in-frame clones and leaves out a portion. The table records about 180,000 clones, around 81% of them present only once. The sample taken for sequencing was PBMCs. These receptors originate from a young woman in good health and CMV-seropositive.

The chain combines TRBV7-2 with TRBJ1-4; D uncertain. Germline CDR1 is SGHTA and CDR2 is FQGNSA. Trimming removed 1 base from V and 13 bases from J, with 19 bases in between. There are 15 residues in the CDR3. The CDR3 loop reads CASSLGKSALGGLFF. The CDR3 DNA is TGTGCCAGCAGCTTAGGAAAATCGGCCCTAGGCGGACTGTTTTTT. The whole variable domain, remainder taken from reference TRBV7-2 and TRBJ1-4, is GAGVSQSPSNKVTEKGKDVELRCDPISGHTALYWYRQSLGQGLEFLIYFQGNSAPDKSGLPSDRFSAERTGGSVSTLTIQRTQQEDSAVYLCASSLGKSALGGLFFGSGTQLSVL.

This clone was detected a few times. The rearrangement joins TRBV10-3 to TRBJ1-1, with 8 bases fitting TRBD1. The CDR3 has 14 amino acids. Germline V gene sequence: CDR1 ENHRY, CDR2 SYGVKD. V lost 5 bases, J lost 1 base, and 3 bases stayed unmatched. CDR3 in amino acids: CAISPGQGNTEAFF. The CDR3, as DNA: TGTGCCATCAGTCCTGGACAGGGGAACACTGAAGCTTTCTTT.

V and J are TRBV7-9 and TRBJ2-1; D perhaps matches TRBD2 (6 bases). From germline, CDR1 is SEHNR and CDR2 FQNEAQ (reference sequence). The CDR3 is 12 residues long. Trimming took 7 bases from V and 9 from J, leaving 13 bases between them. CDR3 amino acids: CASTDGGGEQFF. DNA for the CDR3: TGTGCCAGCACTGACGGGGGAGGTGAGCAGTTCTTC.

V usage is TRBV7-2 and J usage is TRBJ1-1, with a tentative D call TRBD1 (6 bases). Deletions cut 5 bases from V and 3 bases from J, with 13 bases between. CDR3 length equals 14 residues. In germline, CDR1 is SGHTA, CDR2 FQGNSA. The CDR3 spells CASSVQGWDTEAFF. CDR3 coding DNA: TGTGCCAGCAGCGTACAGGGCTGGGACACTGAAGCTTTCTTT.

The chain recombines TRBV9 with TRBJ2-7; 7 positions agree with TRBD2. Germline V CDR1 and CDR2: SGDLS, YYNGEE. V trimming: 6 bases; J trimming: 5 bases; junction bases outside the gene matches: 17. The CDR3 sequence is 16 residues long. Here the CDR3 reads CASTSGGRDAVDEQYF. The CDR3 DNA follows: TGTGCCAGCACCTCGGGGGGTCGGGATGCGGTCGACGAGCAGTACTTC.

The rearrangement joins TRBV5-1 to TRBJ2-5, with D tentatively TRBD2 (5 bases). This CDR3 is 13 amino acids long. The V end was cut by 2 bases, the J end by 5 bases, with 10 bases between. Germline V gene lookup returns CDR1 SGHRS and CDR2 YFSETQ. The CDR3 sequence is CASSFGVRETQYF. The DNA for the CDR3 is TGCGCCAGCAGCTTCGGGGTGAGGGAGACCCAGTACTTC.

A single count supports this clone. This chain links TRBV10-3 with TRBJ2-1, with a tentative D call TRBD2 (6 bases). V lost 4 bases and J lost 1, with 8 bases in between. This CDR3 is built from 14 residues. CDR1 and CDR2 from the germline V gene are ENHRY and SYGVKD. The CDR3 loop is CAISVGGSYNEQFF. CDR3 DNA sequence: TGTGCCATCAGTGTAGGAGGGTCCTACAATGAGCAGTTCTTC.

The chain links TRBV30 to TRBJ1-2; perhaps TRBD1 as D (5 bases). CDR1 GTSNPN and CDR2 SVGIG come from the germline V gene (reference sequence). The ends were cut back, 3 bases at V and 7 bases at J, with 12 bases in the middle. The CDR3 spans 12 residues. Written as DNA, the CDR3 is TGTGCCTGGAGCCGGGGGGAGACTGGCTACACCTTC. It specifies CAWSRGETGYTF.

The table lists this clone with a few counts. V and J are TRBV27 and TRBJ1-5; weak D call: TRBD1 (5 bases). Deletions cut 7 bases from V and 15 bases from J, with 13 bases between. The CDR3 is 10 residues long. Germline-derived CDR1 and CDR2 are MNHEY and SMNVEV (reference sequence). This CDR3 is CASNQGMLHF. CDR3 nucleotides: TGTGCCAGCAATCAGGGAATGCTGCATTTT.

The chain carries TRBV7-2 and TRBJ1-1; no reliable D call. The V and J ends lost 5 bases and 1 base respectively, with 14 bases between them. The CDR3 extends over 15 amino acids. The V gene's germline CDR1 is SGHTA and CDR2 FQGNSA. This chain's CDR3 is CASSLIITSNTEAFF. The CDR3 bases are TGTGCCAGCAGCCTTATAATTACATCGAACACTGAAGCTTTCTTT.

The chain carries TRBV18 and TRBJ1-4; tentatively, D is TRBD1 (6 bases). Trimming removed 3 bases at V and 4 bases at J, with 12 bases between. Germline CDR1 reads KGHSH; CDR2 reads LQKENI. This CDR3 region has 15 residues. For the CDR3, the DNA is TGTGCCAGCTCACCGTCAGGGGATATTAATGAAAAACTGTTTTTT. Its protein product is CASSPSGDINEKLFF.

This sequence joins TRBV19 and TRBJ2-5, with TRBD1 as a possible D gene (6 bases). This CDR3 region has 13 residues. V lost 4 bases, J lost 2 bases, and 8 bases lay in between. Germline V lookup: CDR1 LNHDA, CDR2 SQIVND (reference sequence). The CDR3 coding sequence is TGTGCCAGTAGTAAGGACAGACAAGAGACCCAGTACTTC. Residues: CASSKDRQETQYF.

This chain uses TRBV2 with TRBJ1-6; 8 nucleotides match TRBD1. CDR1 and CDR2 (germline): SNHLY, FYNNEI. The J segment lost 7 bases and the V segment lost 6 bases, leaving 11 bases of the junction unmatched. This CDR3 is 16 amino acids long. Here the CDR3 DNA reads TGTGCCAGCAGGGGCGAGCAGGGGGCCTTCAATTCACCCCTCCACTTT. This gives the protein CASRGEQGAFNSPLHF.

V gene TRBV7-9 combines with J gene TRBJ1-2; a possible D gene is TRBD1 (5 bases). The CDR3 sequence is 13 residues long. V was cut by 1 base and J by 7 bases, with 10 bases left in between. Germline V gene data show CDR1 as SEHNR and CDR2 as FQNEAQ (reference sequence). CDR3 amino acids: CASSLVREGGYTF. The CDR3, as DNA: TGTGCCAGCAGCTTAGTCAGGGAAGGTGGCTACACCTTC.

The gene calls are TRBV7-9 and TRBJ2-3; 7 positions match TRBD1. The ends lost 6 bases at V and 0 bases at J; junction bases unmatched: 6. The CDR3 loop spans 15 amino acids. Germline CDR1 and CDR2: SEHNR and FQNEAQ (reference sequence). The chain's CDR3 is CASSSRDRSTDTQYF. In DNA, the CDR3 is TGTGCCAGCAGTAGCCGGGACAGAAGCACAGATACGCAGTATTTT.

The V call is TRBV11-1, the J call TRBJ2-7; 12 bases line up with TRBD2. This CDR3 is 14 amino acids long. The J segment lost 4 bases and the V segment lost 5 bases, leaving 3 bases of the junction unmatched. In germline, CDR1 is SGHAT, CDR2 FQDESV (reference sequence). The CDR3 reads CASSQLAGGYEQYF. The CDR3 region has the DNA TGTGCCAGCAGCCAACTAGCGGGGGGTTACGAGCAGTACTTC.

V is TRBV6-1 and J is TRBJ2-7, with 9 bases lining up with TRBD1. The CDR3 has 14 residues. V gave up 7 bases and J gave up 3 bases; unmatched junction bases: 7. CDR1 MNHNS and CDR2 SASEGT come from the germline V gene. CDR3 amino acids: CASTDRGRIYEQYF. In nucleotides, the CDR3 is TGTGCCAGCACTGACAGGGGGAGAATCTACGAGCAGTACTTC.

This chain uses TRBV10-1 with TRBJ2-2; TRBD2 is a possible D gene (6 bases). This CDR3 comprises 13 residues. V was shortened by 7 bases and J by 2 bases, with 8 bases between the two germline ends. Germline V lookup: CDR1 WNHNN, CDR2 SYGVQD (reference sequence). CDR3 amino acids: CASNGTNTGELFF. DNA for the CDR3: TGCGCCAGCAATGGGACTAACACCGGGGAGCTGTTTTTT.

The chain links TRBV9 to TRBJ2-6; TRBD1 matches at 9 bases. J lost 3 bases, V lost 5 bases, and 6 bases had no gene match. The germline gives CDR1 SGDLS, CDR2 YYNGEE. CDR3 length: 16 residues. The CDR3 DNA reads TGTGCCAGCAGTGAACAGGGGGCGCATGGGGCCAACGTCCTGACTTTC. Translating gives CASSEQGAHGANVLTF.

The CDR3 loop is CASSQETGGLKLFF. In nucleotides, the CDR3 is TGCGCCAGCAGCCAAGAAACAGGGGGGTTGAAACTGTTTTTT. The chain has TRBV4-1 and TRBJ1-4; 8 bases match TRBD1. This CDR3 is 14 amino acids long. The J segment lost 11 bases and the V segment lost 0 bases, leaving 5 bases of the junction unmatched. Germline V lookup: CDR1 MGHRA, CDR2 YSYEKL.

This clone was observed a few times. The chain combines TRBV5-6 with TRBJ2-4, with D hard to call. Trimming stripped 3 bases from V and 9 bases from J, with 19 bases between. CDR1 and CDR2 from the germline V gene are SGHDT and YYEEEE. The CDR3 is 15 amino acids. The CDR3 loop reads CASSSESGSPFIQYF. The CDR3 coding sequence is TGTGCCAGCAGCTCAGAATCAGGCAGCCCGTTCATTCAGTACTTC.

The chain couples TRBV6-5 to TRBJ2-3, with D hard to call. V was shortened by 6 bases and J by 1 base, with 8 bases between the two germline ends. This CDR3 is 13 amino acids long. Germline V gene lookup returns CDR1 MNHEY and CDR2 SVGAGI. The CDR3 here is CASSLSRTDTQYF. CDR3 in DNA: TGTGCCAGCAGCCTATCCCGCACAGATACGCAGTATTTT.

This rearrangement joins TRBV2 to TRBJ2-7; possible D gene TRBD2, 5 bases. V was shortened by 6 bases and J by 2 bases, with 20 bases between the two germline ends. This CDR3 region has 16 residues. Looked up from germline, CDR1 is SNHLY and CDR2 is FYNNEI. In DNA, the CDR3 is TGTGCCAGCAGGGACGAGCGGACCGCCCCCACCTACGAGCAGTACTTC. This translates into CASRDERTAPTYEQYF.

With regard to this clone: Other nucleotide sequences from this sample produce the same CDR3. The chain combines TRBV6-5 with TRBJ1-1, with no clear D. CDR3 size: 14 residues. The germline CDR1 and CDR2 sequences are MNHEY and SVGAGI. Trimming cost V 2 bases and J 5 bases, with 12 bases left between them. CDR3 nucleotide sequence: TGTGCCAGCAGTTACCGAGGAGTAGGAACTGAAGCTTTCTTT. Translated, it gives CASSYRGVGTEAFF.

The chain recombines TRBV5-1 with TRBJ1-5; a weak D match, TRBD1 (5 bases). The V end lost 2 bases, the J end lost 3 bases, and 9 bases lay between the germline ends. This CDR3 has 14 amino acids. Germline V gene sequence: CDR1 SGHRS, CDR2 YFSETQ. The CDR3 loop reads CASSLTGNNQPQHF. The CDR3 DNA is TGCGCCAGCAGCTTAACAGGAAACAATCAGCCCCAGCATTTT.

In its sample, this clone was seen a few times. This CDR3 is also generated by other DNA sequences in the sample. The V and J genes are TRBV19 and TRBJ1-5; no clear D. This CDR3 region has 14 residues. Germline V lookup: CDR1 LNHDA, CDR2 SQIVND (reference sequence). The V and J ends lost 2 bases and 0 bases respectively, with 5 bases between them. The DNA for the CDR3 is TGTGCCAGTAGTATAACGGGTAGCAATCAGCCCCAGCATTTT. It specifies CASSITGSNQPQHF.

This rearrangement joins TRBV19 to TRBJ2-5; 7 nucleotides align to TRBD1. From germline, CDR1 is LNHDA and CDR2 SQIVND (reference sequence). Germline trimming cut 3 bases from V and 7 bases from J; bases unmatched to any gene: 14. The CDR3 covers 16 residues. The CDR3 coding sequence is TGTGCCAGTAGTATTTCCGTGGACAGGCAATGGGGGACCCAGTACTTC. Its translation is CASSISVDRQWGTQYF. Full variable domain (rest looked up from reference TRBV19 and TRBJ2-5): DGGITQSPKYLFRKEGQNVTLSCEQNLNHDAMYWYRQDPGQGLRLIYYSQIVNDFQKGDIAEGYSVSREKKESFPLTVTSAQKNPTAFYLCASSISVDRQWGTQYFGPGTRLLVL.